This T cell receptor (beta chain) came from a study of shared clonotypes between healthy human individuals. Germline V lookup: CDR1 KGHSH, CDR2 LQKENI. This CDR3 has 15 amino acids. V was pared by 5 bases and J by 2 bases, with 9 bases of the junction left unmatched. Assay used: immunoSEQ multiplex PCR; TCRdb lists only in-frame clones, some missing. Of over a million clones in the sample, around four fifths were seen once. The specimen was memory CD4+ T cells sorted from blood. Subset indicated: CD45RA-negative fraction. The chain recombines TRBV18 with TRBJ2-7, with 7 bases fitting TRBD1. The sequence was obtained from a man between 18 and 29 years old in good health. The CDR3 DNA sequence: TGTGCCAGCTCAAACCGGACAGGCCTTACCTACGAGCAGTACTTC. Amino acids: CASSNRTGLTYEQYF.